The 14 T cell receptor beta chains presented below share a single source sample, sequenced in a study of cytomegalovirus exposure and HLA in healthy donors. Use of 60 Vbeta and 13 Jbeta primers characterized the PCR. The repertoire was sequenced with immunoSEQ multiplex PCR; TCRdb's copy has only in-frame clones and lacks some. Of about 130,000 clones in the sample, about 80% were seen once. Sequenced sample: PBMCs. Receptors originate from a woman aged 40 to 50 in good health and CMV-seronegative.

The chain joins TRBV28 to TRBJ1-3, with D perhaps matching TRBD1 (6 bases). Looked up from germline, CDR1 is MDHEN and CDR2 is SYDVKM. The CDR3 totals 15 residues. Trimming removed 8 bases at V and 0 bases at J, with 14 bases between. The DNA for the CDR3 is TGTGCCAGCGGTGGTGGACAGTTCTCTGGAAACACCATATATTTT. Amino acid sequence: CASGGGQFSGNTIYF.

The V and J genes are TRBV19 and TRBJ1-1; D is undetermined. CDR1 is LNHDA, CDR2 SQIVND, per germline (reference sequence). There are 12 residues in the CDR3. V lost 6 bases to trimming and J lost 1 base, with 6 bases between them. CDR3 bases: TGTGCCAGTAGACCCGGGAACACTGAAGCTTTCTTT. Its protein product is CASRPGNTEAFF.

V gene TRBV29-1 combines with J gene TRBJ2-3; TRBD2 agrees at 13 bases. This CDR3 has 16 residues. Looked up from germline, CDR1 is SQVTM and CDR2 is ANQGSEA. V lost 0 bases to trimming and J lost 3 bases; unmatched junction nucleotides: 3. The CDR3 spells CSVEDRTSGGTDTQYF. The CDR3 DNA reads TGCAGCGTTGAAGATCGGACTAGCGGGGGTACAGATACGCAGTATTTT.

This chain links TRBV10-3 with TRBJ2-1; 9 bases map to TRBD2. The length of the CDR3 is 16 residues. CDR1 and CDR2 (germline): ENHRY, SYGVKD. With V trimmed by 4 bases and J by 4 bases, 8 bases remained unmatched. The CDR3 region is CAISAQRGVRYNEQFF. In DNA, the CDR3 is TGTGCCATCAGTGCTCAGCGGGGGGTACGATACAATGAGCAGTTCTTC.

This clone was observed a handful of times. V and J are TRBV4-3 and TRBJ1-6; 10 bases align to TRBD1. The germline gives CDR1 LGHNA, CDR2 YSLEER. The J segment lost 7 bases and the V segment lost 6 bases, leaving 9 bases of the junction unmatched. This CDR3 comprises 16 residues. CDR3 bases: TGCGCCAGCAGAGCCAAGCTGGGACAGGGGAATTCACCCCTCCACTTT. Protein: CASRAKLGQGNSPLHF.

The chain links TRBV6-6 to TRBJ1-2; 9 positions agree with TRBD1. V dropped 6 bases and J dropped 8; count of bases not matched to a gene: 10. Germline CDR1 reads MNHNY; CDR2 reads SVGAGI (reference sequence). The CDR3 has 14 residues. The CDR3 sequence is CASRVVQGASGYTF. CDR3 nucleotides: TGTGCCAGCAGGGTGGTACAGGGGGCGTCGGGCTACACCTTC.

The rearrangement links TRBV2 to TRBJ2-4; D is perhaps TRBD1 (7 bases). Germline CDR1 is SNHLY and CDR2 is FYNNEI. V shed 2 bases and J shed 0 bases, with 17 bases lying between them. CDR3 length: 18 amino acids. CDR3 coding DNA: TGTGCCAGCAGTGAAAGTTGGACAGGACTAATAGCCAAAAACATTCAGTACTTC. The encoded protein is CASSESWTGLIAKNIQYF.

V usage is TRBV4-1 and J usage is TRBJ2-3, with TRBD2 matching over 7 bases. Germline V gives CDR1 MGHRA, CDR2 YSYEKL. With 6 bases clipped from V and 0 bases from J, the junction kept 6 bases outside the gene matches. This CDR3 region has 15 residues. Here the CDR3 reads CASSSSGDSTDTQYF. CDR3 DNA sequence: TGCGCCAGCAGTTCGAGCGGGGACAGCACAGATACGCAGTATTTT.

The chain carries TRBV7-3 and TRBJ2-3; 8 positions agree with TRBD2. This CDR3 has 14 residues. V was clipped by 5 bases and J by 2 bases; unmatched bases: 3. The germline gives CDR1 SGHTA, CDR2 FQGTGA. The CDR3 loop is CASSRGGNTDTQYF. As DNA, the CDR3 is TGTGCCAGCAGCCGGGGGGGGAACACAGATACGCAGTATTTT.

The J gene is TRBJ2-7, the V gene TRBV7-9; D ambiguous. This CDR3 region has 13 residues. Germline CDR1 reads SEHNR; CDR2 reads FQNEAQ (reference sequence). Trimming removed 5 bases at V and 4 bases at J, with 12 bases between. The CDR3 region is CASSPPPRYEQYF. The CDR3 DNA reads TGTGCCAGCAGCCCCCCACCCAGATACGAGCAGTACTTC.

The rearrangement joins TRBV7-6 to TRBJ2-7, with 15 positions matching TRBD2. The CDR3 spans 15 residues. Germline-derived CDR1 and CDR2 are SGHVS and FNYEAQ. V lost 5 bases and J lost 6; bases outside the gene matches: 5. CDR3 DNA: TGTGCCAGCAGCCCAGGACTAGCGGGAGGGAGCGAGCAGTACTTC. This sequence encodes CASSPGLAGGSEQYF.

In DNA form, the CDR3 reads TGTGCCAGCAGCAGCAGGGGGGCCGGCAATCAGCCCCAGCATTTT. Translating it yields CASSSRGAGNQPQHF. The V call is TRBV5-6, the J call TRBJ1-5; 7 bases are a match to TRBD1. The trim removed 4 bases at V and 2 bases at J, leaving 6 bases unmatched. The CDR3 spans 15 residues. The V gene's germline CDR1 is SGHDT and CDR2 YYEEEE.

The V gene is TRBV15, the J gene TRBJ2-2; D remains unclear. CDR1 LNHNV and CDR2 YYDKDF come from the germline V gene (reference sequence). CDR3 size: 12 residues. The germline V and J ends were trimmed by 0 bases and 8 bases, with 4 bases remaining between them. This chain's CDR3 is CATSRDMGELFF. CDR3 bases: TGTGCCACCAGCAGAGATATGGGGGAGCTGTTTTTT.

The rearrangement uses TRBV29-1 and TRBJ2-2, with 10 bases identical to TRBD2. The CDR3 consists of 16 residues. Germline CDR1 is SQVTM and CDR2 is ANQGSEA. The V gene end was trimmed by 5 bases and the J gene end by 6 bases; junction bases not matched to a gene: 12. CDR3 nucleotide sequence: TGCAGCGTTACTCGGGGTAGCGGGAGGCGGCCCGGGGAGCTGTTTTTT. Amino acid sequence: CSVTRGSGRRPGELFF.